Detailed here is one T cell receptor (beta chain). Donors gave approximately 9.9 milliliters of peripheral blood apiece. Alongside a J-beta primer mix, a sample-barcoded 5' primer served in a second PCR lasting about 6 to 12 cycles. TCRdb analysed the 5' RACE reads with MiXCR anew, one entry per CDR3 protein. The sample lists about 1.6 million distinct CDR3 sequences, roughly a third seen once, with about 11% in the top ten. CDR3 length equals 16 residues. Trimming took 3 bases from V and 7 from J, leaving 18 bases between them. CDR1 LGHNA and CDR2 YSLEER come from the germline V gene. The sample is drawn from a study of blood T cells in healthy people across ages.

The sequencing input was blood. V is TRBV4-3 and J is TRBJ1-4, with D unclear. The TCR sequence derives from a woman in her twenties or thirties in good health. CDR3 in amino acids: CASSHYLEGGSEKLFF. CDR3 nucleotide sequence: TGCGCCAGCAGCCACTACCTCGAGGGAGGGAGTGAAAAACTGTTTTTT.